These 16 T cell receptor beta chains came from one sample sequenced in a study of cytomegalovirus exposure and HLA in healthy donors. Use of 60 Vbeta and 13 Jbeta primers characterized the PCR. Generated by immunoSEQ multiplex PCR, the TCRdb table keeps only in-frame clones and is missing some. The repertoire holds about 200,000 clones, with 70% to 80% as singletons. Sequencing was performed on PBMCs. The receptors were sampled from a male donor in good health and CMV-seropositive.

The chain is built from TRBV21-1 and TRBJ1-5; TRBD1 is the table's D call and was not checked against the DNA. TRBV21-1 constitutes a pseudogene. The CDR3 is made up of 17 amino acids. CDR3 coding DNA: TGTGCCAGCAGCAAAGTTAATGAGACAGTTAGCAATCAGCCCCAGCATTTT. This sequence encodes CASSKVNETVSNQPQHF.

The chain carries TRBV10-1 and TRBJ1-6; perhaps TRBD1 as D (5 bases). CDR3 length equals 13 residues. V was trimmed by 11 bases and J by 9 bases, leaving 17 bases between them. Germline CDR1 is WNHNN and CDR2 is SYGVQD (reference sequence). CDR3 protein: CAHKGGGCSPLHF. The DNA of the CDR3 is TGCGCCCATAAGGGCGGGGGGTGTTCACCCCTCCACTTT.

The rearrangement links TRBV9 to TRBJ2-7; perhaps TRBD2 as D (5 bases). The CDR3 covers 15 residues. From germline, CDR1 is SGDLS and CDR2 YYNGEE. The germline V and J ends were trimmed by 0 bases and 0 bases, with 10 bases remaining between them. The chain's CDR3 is CASSVASSHSYEQYF. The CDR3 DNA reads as TGTGCCAGCAGCGTAGCTTCTAGCCACTCCTACGAGCAGTACTTC.

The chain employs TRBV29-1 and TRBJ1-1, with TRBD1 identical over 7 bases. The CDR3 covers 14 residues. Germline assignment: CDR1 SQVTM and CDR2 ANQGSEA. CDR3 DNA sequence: TGCAGTACAGGACAGGCGGGAATGAACACTGAAGCTTTCTTT. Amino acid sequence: CSTGQAGMNTEAFF.

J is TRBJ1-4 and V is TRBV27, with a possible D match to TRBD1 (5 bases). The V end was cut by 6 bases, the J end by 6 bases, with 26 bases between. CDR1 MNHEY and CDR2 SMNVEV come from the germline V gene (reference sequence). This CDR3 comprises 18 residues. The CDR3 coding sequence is TGTGCCAGCAGCAAGGGACTTTTATTAGGCGGAAGGGATGAAAAACTGTTTTTT. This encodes CASSKGLLLGGRDEKLFF. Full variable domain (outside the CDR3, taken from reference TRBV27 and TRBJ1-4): EAQVTQNPRYLITVTGKKLTVTCSQNMNHEYMSWYRQDPGLGLRQIYYSMNVEVTDKGDVPEGYKVSRKEKRNFPLILESPSPNQTSLYFCASSKGLLLGGRDEKLFFGSGTQLSVL.

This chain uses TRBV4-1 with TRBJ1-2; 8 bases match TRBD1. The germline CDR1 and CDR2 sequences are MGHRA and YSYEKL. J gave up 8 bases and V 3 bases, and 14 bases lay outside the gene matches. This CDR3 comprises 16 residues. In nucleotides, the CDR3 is TGCGCCAGCAGCCAGGACACCTCCCGACAGGGGTCAGGCTACACCTTC. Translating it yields CASSQDTSRQGSGYTF.

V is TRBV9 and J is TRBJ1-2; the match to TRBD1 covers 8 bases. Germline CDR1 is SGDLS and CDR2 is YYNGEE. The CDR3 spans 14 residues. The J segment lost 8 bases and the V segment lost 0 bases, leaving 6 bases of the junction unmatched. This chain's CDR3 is CASSVDQGAKGYTF. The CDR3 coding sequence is TGTGCCAGCAGCGTAGACCAGGGGGCGAAGGGCTACACCTTC.

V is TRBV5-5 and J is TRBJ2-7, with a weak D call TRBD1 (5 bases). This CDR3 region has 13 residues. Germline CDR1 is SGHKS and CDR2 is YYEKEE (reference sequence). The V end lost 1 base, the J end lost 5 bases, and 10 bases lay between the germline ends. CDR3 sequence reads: CASSLPPGNEQYF. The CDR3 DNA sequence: TGTGCCAGCAGCTTGCCCCCAGGGAACGAGCAGTACTTC.

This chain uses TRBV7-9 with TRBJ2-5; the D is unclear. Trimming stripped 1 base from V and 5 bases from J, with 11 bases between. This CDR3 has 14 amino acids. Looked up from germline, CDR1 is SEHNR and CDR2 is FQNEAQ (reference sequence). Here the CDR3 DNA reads TGTGCCAGCAGCTTAGGTTTAGCATCGGAGACCCAGTACTTC. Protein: CASSLGLASETQYF.

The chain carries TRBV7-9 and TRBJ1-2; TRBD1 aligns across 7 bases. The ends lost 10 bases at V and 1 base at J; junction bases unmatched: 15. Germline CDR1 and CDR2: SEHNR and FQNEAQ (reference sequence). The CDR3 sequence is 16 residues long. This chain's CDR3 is CATHQILQGINYGYTF. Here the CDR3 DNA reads TGTGCCACCCACCAGATATTACAGGGGATTAACTATGGCTACACCTTC.

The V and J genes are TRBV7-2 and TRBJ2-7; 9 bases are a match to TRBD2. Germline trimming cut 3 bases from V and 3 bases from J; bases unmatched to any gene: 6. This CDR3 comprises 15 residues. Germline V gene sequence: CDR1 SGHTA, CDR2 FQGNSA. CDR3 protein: CASSFSSGDIYEQYF. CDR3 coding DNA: TGTGCCAGCAGCTTTTCTAGCGGGGATATCTACGAGCAGTACTTC.

The CDR3: CATSRDGQPAVGAFF. Written as DNA, the CDR3 is TGTGCCACCAGCAGAGACGGACAACCGGCGGTCGGAGCTTTCTTT. The chain links TRBV15 to TRBJ1-1, with D maybe TRBD1 (5 bases). The CDR3 spans 15 residues. Germline V lookup: CDR1 LNHNV, CDR2 YYDKDF (reference sequence). Deletions cut 0 bases from V and 10 bases from J, with 18 bases between.

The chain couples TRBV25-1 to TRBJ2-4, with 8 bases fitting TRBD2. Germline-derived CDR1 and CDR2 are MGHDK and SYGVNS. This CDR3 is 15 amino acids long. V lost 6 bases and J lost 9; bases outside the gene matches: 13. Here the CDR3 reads CASSDLTGGPPIQYF. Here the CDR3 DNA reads TGTGCCAGCAGCGATTTAACGGGGGGGCCCCCCATTCAGTACTTC.

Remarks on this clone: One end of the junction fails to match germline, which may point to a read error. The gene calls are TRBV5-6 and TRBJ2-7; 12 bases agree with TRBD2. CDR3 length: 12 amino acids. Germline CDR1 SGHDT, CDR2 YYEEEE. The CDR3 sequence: CASSFASGRAAF. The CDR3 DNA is TGTGCCAGCAGCTTTGCTAGCGGGAGGGCCGCTTTC. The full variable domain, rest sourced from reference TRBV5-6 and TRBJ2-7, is DAGVTQSPTHLIKTRGQQVTLRCSPKSGHDTVSWYQQALGQGPQFIFQYYEEEERQRGNFPDRFSGHQFPNYSSELNVNALLLGDSALYLCASSFASGRAAFGPGTRLTVT.

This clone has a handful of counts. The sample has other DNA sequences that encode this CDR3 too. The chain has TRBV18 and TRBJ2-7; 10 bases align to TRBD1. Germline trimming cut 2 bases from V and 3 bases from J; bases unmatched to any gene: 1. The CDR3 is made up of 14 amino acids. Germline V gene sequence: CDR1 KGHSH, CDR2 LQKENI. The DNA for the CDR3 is TGTGCCAGCTCACCAGGGACAGGGGACTACGAGCAGTACTTC. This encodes CASSPGTGDYEQYF.

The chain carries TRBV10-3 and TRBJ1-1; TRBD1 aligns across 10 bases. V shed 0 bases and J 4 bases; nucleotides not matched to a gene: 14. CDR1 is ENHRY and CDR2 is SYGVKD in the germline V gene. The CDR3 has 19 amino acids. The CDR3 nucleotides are TGTGCCATCAGTGAGTCAGACGGACAGGGGGTGTTGCAGTCCACTGAAGCTTTCTTT. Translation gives CAISESDGQGVLQSTEAFF.